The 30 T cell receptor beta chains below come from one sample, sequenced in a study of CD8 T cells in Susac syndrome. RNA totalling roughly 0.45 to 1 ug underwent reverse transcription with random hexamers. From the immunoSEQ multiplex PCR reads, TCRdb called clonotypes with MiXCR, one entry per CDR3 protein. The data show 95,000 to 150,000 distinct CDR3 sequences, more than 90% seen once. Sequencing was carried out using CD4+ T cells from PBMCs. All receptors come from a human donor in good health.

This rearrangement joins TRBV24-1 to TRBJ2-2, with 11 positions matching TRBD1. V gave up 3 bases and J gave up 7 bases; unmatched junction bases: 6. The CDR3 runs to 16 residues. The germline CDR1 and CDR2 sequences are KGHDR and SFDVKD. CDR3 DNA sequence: TGTGCCACCAGTGATCCTGGGACAGGGGGGATCGGGGAGCTGTTTTTT. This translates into CATSDPGTGGIGELFF.

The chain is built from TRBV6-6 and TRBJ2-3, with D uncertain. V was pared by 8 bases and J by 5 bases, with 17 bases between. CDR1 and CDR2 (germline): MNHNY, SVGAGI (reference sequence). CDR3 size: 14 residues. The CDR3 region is CASRSQAMEDTQYF. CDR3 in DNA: TGTGCCAGCCGGTCTCAAGCCATGGAAGATACGCAGTATTTT.

CDR3: CATSDKDSDQETQYF. The CDR3 region has the DNA TGTGCCACCAGTGACAAAGACAGCGACCAAGAGACCCAGTACTTC. V is TRBV24-1 and J is TRBJ2-5; tentative D call: TRBD1 (5 bases). Germline V gene sequence: CDR1 KGHDR, CDR2 SFDVKD. Trimming took 4 bases from V and 0 from J, leaving 11 bases between them. The CDR3 contains 15 residues.

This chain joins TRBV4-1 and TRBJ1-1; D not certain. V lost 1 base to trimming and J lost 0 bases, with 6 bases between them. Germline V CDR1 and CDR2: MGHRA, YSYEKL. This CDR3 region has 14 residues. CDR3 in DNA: TGCGCCAGCAGCCAAGGTCCAATGAACACTGAAGCTTTCTTT. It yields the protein CASSQGPMNTEAFF.

In nucleotides, the CDR3 is TGCGCCAGCAGCCCCGAAGGTGAGCAGTTCTTC. Translated: CASSPEGEQFF. The chain links TRBV5-1 to TRBJ2-1; D is undetermined. This CDR3 is built from 11 residues. Trimming pared 4 bases from V and 9 bases from J, leaving 8 bases between. Germline CDR1 reads SGHRS; CDR2 reads YFSETQ.

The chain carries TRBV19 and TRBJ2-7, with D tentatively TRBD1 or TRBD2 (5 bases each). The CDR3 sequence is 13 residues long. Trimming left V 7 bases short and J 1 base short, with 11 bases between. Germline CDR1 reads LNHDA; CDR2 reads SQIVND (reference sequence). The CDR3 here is CASKKGPSYEQYF. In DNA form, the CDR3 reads TGTGCCAGTAAAAAGGGACCTTCCTACGAGCAGTACTTC.

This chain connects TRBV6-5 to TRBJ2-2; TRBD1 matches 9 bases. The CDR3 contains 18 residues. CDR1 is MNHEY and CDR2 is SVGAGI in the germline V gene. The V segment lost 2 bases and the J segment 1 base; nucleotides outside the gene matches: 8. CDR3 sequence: CASSYHGQGRGNTGELFF. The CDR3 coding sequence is TGTGCCAGCAGTTACCACGGACAGGGGCGGGGGAACACCGGGGAGCTGTTTTTT.

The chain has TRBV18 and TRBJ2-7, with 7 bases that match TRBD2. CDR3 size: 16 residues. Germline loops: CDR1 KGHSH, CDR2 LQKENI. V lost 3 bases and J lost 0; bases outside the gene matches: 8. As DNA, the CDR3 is TGTGCCAGCTCACCTTCCGGGGAGGGGTCCTCCTACGAGCAGTACTTC. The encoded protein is CASSPSGEGSSYEQYF.

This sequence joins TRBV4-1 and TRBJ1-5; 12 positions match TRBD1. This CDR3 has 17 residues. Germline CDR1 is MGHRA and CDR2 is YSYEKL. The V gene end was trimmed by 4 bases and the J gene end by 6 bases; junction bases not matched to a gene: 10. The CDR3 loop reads CASSPPEGQGAGQPQHF. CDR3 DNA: TGCGCCAGCAGCCCCCCGGAGGGACAGGGGGCCGGTCAGCCCCAGCATTTT.

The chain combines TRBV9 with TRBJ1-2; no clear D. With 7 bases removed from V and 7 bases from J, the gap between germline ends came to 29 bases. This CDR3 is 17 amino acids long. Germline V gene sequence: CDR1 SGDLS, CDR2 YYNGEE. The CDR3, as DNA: TGTGCCAGCGCCCCGGGCCGGGGTTATTGGGTCGGTGTTGGCTACACCTTC. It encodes CASAPGRGYWVGVGYTF.

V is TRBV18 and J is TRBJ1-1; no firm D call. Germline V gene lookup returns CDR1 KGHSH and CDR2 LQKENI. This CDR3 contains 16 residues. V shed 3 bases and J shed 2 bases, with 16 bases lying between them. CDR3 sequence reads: CASSPSAPRINTEAFF. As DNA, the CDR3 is TGTGCCAGCTCACCTTCCGCCCCCAGAATCAACACTGAAGCTTTCTTT.

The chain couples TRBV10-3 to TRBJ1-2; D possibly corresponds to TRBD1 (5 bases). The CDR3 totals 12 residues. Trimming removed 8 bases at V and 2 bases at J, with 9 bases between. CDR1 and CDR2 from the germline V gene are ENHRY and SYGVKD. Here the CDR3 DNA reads TGTGCCATCGGCCAGGGCAACTATGGCTACACCTTC. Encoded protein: CAIGQGNYGYTF.

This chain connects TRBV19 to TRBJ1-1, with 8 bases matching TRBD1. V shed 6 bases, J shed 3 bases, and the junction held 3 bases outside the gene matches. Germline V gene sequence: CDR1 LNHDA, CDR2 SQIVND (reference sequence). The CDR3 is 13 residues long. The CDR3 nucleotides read TGTGCCAGTAGGCAGGACAGGGACACTGAAGCTTTCTTT. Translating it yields CASRQDRDTEAFF.

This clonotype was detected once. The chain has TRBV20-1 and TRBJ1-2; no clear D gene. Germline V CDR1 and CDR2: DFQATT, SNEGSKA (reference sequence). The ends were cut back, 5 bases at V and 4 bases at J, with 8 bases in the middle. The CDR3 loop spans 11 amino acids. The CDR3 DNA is TGCAGTGCTTCGGACTCCTATGGCTACACCTTC. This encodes CSASDSYGYTF.

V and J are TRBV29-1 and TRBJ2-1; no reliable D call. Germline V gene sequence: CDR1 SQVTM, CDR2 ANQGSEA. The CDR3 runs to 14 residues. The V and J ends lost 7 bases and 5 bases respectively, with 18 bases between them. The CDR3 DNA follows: TGCAGCGCCGAGTCCCCTCCGAGCCACAATGAGCAGTTCTTC. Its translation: CSAESPPSHNEQFF.

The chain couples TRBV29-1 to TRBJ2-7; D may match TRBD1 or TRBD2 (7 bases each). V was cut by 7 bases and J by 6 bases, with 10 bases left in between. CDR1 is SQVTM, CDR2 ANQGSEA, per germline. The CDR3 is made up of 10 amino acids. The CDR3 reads CSARGGEQYF. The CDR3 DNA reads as TGCAGCGCCAGGGGGGGCGAGCAGTACTTC.

CDR3 sequence (DNA): TGTGCCAGCAGTTTCTCTCGACAGTTACTCCCGAACACTGAAGCTTTCTTT. Protein product: CASSFSRQLLPNTEAFF. V usage is TRBV27 and J usage is TRBJ1-1; the D gene is possibly TRBD1 (5 bases). Trimming removed 3 bases from V and 1 base from J, with 18 bases in between. Germline V lookup: CDR1 MNHEY, CDR2 SMNVEV (reference sequence). The CDR3 runs 17 residues.

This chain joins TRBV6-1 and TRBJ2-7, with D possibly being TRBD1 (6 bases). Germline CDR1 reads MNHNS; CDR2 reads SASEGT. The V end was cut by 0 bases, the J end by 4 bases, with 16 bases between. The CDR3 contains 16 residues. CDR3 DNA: TGTGCCAGCAGTGAAGCGAGGTCAGGGGCTTTTTACGAGCAGTACTTC. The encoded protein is CASSEARSGAFYEQYF.

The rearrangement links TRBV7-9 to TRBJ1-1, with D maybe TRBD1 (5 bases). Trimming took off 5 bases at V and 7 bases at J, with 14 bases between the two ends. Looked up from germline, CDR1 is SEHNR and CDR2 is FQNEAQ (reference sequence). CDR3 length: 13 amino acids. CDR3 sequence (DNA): TGTGCCAGCAGCGCCGAGCACGGGGGTGAAGCTTTCTTT. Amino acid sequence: CASSAEHGGEAFF. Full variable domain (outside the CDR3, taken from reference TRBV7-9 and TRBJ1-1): DTGVSQNPRHKITKRGQNVTFRCDPISEHNRLYWYRQTLGQGPEFLTYFQNEAQLEKSRLLSDRFSAERPKGSFSTLEIQRTEQGDSAMYLCASSAEHGGEAFFGQGTRLTVV.

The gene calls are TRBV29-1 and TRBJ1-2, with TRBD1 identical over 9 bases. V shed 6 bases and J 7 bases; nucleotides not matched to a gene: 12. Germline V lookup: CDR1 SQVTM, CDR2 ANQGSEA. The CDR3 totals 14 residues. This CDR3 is CSVSGTGRESGYTF. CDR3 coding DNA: TGCAGCGTCTCTGGGACAGGGCGAGAGAGTGGCTACACCTTC.

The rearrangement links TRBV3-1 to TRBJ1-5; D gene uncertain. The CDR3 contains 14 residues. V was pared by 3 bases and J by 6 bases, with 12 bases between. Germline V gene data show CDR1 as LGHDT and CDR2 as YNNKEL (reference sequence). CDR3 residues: CASSQAPPGQPQHF. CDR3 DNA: TGTGCCAGCAGCCAGGCGCCTCCTGGTCAGCCCCAGCATTTT.

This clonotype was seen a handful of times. CDR3 region: CASSLARGNTEAFF. The DNA for the CDR3 is TGTGCCAGCAGCTTGGCCAGGGGGAACACTGAAGCTTTCTTT. The J gene is TRBJ1-1, the V gene TRBV5-4; D possibly corresponds to TRBD1 (6 bases). This CDR3 is built from 14 residues. Germline CDR1 and CDR2: SGHNT and YYREEE (reference sequence). The V and J ends lost 0 bases and 1 base respectively, with 7 bases between them.

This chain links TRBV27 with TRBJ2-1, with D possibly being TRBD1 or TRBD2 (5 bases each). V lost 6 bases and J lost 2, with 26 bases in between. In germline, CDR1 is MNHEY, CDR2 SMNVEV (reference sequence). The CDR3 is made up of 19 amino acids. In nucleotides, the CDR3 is TGTGCCAGCAGCCGGGACGGCTCTTCTGGATCCCTTCCCTACAATGAGCAGTTCTTC. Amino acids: CASSRDGSSGSLPYNEQFF.

The CDR3 loop is CSVVTGRNTLEQYF. CDR3 bases: TGCAGCGTTGTTACGGGACGTAACACCCTCGAGCAGTACTTC. The chain joins TRBV29-1 to TRBJ2-7; D is possibly TRBD1 or TRBD2 (5 bases each). Germline V CDR1 and CDR2: SQVTM, ANQGSEA. V gave up 4 bases and J gave up 6 bases, with 19 bases separating them. The CDR3 runs 14 residues.

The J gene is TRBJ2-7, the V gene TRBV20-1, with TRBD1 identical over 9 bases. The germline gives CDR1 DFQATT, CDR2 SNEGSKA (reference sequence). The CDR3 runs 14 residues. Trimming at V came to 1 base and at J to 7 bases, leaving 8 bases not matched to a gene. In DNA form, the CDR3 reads TGCAGTGCTAGAGGACAGGGGGTCAATAGAGAGCAGTACTTC. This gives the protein CSARGQGVNREQYF.

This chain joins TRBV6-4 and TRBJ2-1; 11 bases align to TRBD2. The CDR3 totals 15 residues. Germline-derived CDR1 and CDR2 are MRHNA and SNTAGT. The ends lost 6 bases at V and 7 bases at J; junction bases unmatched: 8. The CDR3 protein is CASRTPGLAVNEQFF. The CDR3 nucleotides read TGTGCCAGCAGGACACCGGGACTAGCGGTGAATGAGCAGTTCTTC.

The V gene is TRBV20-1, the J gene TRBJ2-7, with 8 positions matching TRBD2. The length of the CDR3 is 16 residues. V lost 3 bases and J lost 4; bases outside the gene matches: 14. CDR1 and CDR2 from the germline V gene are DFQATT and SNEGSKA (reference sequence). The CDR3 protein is CSASRPEAGAFYEQYF. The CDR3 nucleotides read TGCAGTGCTAGTAGGCCAGAAGCGGGAGCGTTTTACGAGCAGTACTTC.

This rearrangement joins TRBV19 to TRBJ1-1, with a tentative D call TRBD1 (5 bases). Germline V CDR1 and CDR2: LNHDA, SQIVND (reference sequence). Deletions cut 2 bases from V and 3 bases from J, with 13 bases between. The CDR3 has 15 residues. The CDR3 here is CASSINGGGDTEAFF. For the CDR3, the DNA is TGTGCCAGTAGTATAAACGGCGGGGGTGACACTGAAGCTTTCTTT.

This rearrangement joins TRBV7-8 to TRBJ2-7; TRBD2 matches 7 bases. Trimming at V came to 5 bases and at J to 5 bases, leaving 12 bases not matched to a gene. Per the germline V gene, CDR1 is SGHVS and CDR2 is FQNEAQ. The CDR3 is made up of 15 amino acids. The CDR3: CASSPLRDYNHEQYF. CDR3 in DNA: TGTGCCAGCAGCCCCCTCCGGGACTACAACCACGAGCAGTACTTC.

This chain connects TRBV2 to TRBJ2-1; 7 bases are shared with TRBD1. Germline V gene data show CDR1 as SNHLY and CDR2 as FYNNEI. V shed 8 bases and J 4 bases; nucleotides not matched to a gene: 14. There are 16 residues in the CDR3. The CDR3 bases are TGTGCCAGCTTGAGACAGGGTTGGGAGATGTACAATGAGCAGTTCTTC. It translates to CASLRQGWEMYNEQFF.